The clone carrying this T cell receptor beta chain was recorded only once. Trimming stripped 0 bases from V and 5 bases from J, with 6 bases between. CDR3 length equals 14 residues. Looked up from germline, CDR1 is SGDLS and CDR2 is YYNGEE. This specimen comes from a study of blood T cell repertoires in COVID-19. The table came from immunoSEQ multiplex PCR; TCRdb's copy has only in-frame clones and leaves some out. The sample holds roughly 43,000 clones, around 81% seen once. Sequencing was performed on peripheral blood. The rearrangement links TRBV9 to TRBJ1-6; D gene unclear. This sequence originates from a woman of 80 years or more with acute or convalescent COVID-19. The CDR3 reads CASSVVPDNSPLHF. CDR3 bases: TGTGCCAGCAGCGTAGTTCCAGATAATTCACCCCTCCACTTT.